This is a list of T cell receptor beta chains from one sample in a study of multiple sclerosis patients with progressive multifocal leukoencephalopathy. Assay: immunoSEQ multiplex PCR; the TCRdb copy retains only in-frame clones and omits some. Of some 25,000 clones in the sample, 75% to 95% were seen once. Sequenced here: PBMCs, sampled from a patient treated with natalizumab. These receptors originate from a man younger than 40 with multiple sclerosis. The CDR3 runs from the conserved cysteine through the conserved F or W. D genes are given only for firm matches. The size entry is marked missing in some rows and otherwise reads once, few, many or a size class.

abundance,j_gene,d_gene,v_gene,CDR3aa,CDR3nt
.,TRBJ2-7,.,TRBV4-3,CASSQDRVYEQYF,TGCGCCAGCAGCCAAGACAGGGTCTACGAGCAGTACTTC
.,TRBJ1-5,TRBD1,TRBV15,CATSSDRGQRQPQHF,TGTGCCACCAGCAGTGACAGGGGGCAGCGACAGCCCCAGCATTTT
.,TRBJ2-3,.,TRBV11-2,CASSGPGGLQSTDTQYF,TGTGCCAGCAGCGGACCGGGCGGCCTCCAAAGCACAGATACGCAGTATTTT
.,TRBJ2-1,.,TRBV27,CASSFNRNNEQFF,TGTGCCAGCAGTTTCAACAGGAACAATGAGCAGTTCTTC
.,TRBJ2-1,.,TRBV18,CASSPGNRVTYNEQFF,TGTGCCAGCTCACCGGGCAACAGGGTGACCTACAATGAGCAGTTCTTC
once,TRBJ1-3,.,TRBV6-1,CASSDSVGNTIYF,TGTGCCAGCAGTGATTCAGTTGGAAACACCATATATTTT
.,TRBJ2-5,.,TRBV7-2,CASSADRIQETQYF,TGTGCCAGCAGCGCCGACAGGATCCAAGAGACCCAGTACTTC
.,TRBJ2-1,TRBD1,TRBV7-2,CASSRRGQGKGGIHDEQFF,TGTGCCAGCAGCCGCCGGGGACAGGGAAAGGGGGGAATCCACGATGAGCAGTTCTTC
.,TRBJ2-1,.,TRBV19,CASSIRGRHGNEQFF,TGTGCCAGTAGTATTCGGGGGAGGCATGGGAATGAGCAGTTCTTC
.,TRBJ1-1,TRBD1,TRBV5-4,CASRQGTGGYVVYTEAFF,TGTGCCAGCAGACAGGGGACAGGGGGTTATGTCGTGTACACTGAAGCTTTCTTT
.,TRBJ2-7,TRBD1,TRBV29-1,CSVWDSYSYEQYF,TGCAGCGTTTGGGACAGTTACTCCTACGAGCAGTACTTC
.,TRBJ2-3,.,TRBV4-1,CASSQVTQGSTDTQYF,TGCGCCAGCAGCCAAGTCACGCAGGGATCCACAGATACGCAGTATTTT
once,TRBJ2-5,.,TRBV30,CAWARRRGETQYF,TGTGCCTGGGCGAGAAGGAGGGGAGAGACCCAGTACTTC
.,TRBJ2-1,TRBD2,TRBV7-9,CASSLGTSGNNEQFF,TGTGCCAGCAGCTTAGGGACTAGCGGAAACAATGAGCAGTTCTTC
.,TRBJ2-5,.,TRBV6-5,CASSYGGGAETQYF,TGTGCCAGCAGTTACGGAGGGGGGGCAGAGACCCAGTACTTC
.,TRBJ2-1,TRBD1,TRBV10-2,CASSGLQGSDNEQFF,TGCGCCAGCAGTGGACTACAGGGGTCGGACAATGAGCAGTTCTTC
.,TRBJ2-1,.,TRBV5-1,CASSLKAGHPTGRFF,TGCGCCAGCAGCCTAAAAGCGGGTCACCCAACGGGGCGGTTCTTC
.,TRBJ2-1,TRBD2,TRBV9,CASSVSSGSNEQFF,TGTGCCAGCAGCGTGTCTAGCGGGAGCAATGAGCAGTTCTTC
.,TRBJ2-7,TRBD1,TRBV11-2,CASRLTGTYEQYF,TGTGCCAGCAGGTTGACAGGGACCTACGAGCAGTACTTC
once,TRBJ2-7,TRBD1,TRBV11-1,CASSLDRGGYEQYF,TGTGCCAGCAGCTTGGACAGGGGCGGCTACGAGCAGTACTTC
.,TRBJ2-6,.,TRBV19,CASRWRAGANVLTF,TGTGCCAGCCGCTGGCGGGCTGGGGCCAACGTCCTGACTTTC
.,TRBJ2-5,.,TRBV4-1,CASSQGLGGPQETQYF,TGCGCCAGCAGCCAAGGATTGGGGGGGCCCCAAGAGACCCAGTACTTC
.,TRBJ1-1,.,TRBV5-4,CASSSGPRLGTEAFF,TGTGCCAGCAGCTCGGGGCCCCGACTGGGCACTGAAGCTTTCTTT
.,TRBJ2-5,TRBD2,TRBV27,CASSLRGARGETQYF,TGTGCCAGCAGTTTGCGGGGGGCGCGGGGAGAGACCCAGTACTTC
.,TRBJ1-4,.,TRBV18,CASSQGRGGTNEKLFF,TGTGCCAGCTCACAAGGCAGGGGTGGTACTAATGAAAAACTGTTTTTT
.,TRBJ1-2,.,TRBV29-1,CSSYSGYGYTF,TGCAGCTCTTACTCAGGGTATGGCTACACCTTC
.,TRBJ2-1,.,TRBV7-6,CASSPISVRNLVGSYNEQFF,TGTGCCAGCAGCCCGATCAGCGTGAGAAACCTGGTAGGCTCCTACAATGAGCAGTTCTTC
few,TRBJ2-1,TRBD2,TRBV19,CASSLGLAGGYEQFF,TGTGCCAGTAGTCTCGGACTAGCGGGAGGCTATGAGCAGTTCTTC
.,TRBJ1-2,TRBD1,TRBV19,CASSTDRARNGYTF,TGTGCCAGTAGTACTGACAGGGCTCGGAATGGCTACACCTTC
.,TRBJ1-1,.,TRBV2,CASSGRENTEAFF,TGTGCCAGCAGTGGCAGGGAGAACACTGAAGCTTTCTTT
.,TRBJ2-4,TRBD1,TRBV2,CASREDRGGIQYF,TGTGCCAGCAGAGAAGACAGGGGAGGCATTCAGTACTTC
.,TRBJ1-2,.,TRBV7-9,CASSRELPTPGNYGYTF,TGTGCCAGCAGCAGGGAACTGCCGACTCCCGGGAACTATGGCTACACCTTC
.,TRBJ2-2,TRBD1,TRBV15,CATKGDRDSGELFF,TGTGCCACCAAGGGGGACAGGGACAGCGGGGAGCTGTTTTTT
.,TRBJ1-5,.,TRBV19,CASTAGVFSNQPQHF,TGTGCCAGTACCGCAGGGGTTTTTAGCAATCAGCCCCAGCATTTT
.,TRBJ2-1,.,TRBV5-1,CASSLGDGTSQFF,TGCGCCAGCAGCTTGGGGGATGGGACTTCCCAGTTCTTC
.,TRBJ2-4,.,TRBV7-8,CASSADTAGPKNIQYF,TGTGCCAGCAGCGCAGATACGGCAGGGCCCAAAAACATTCAGTACTTC
.,TRBJ2-7,TRBD2,TRBV5-8,CASSLISSGRAEQYF,TGTGCCAGCAGCTTAATCTCAAGCGGGAGGGCCGAGCAGTACTTC
once,TRBJ1-6,.,TRBV11-3,CASSSTFPPLHF,TGTGCCAGCAGCTCGACATTTCCACCCCTCCACTTT
.,TRBJ2-2,TRBD2,TRBV2,CASRAGGPTGELFF,TGTGCCAGCAGGGCGGGAGGCCCCACCGGGGAGCTGTTTTTT
once,TRBJ1-2,TRBD1,TRBV7-2,CASSLGGQGYGYTF,TGTGCCAGCAGCTTAGGGGGACAGGGCTATGGCTACACCTTC
.,TRBJ2-2,.,TRBV15,CATSRVDGELFF,TGTGCCACCAGCAGAGTAGACGGGGAGCTGTTTTTT
.,TRBJ2-1,TRBD1,TRBV5-1,CASRAAGQGGNEQFF,TGCGCCAGCAGGGCCGCCGGACAGGGAGGCAATGAGCAGTTCTTC
once,TRBJ1-5,.,TRBV19,CASSIDPAGRRPQHF,TGTGCCAGTAGTATAGATCCGGCAGGGAGGAGGCCCCAGCATTTT
.,TRBJ1-5,.,TRBV7-9,CASSLGLSNQPQHF,TGTGCCAGCAGCTTGGGACTCAGCAATCAGCCCCAGCATTTT
once,TRBJ2-7,.,TRBV5-5,CASSLAGADYEQYF,TGTGCCAGCAGCTTGGCGGGAGCCGACTACGAGCAGTACTTC
.,TRBJ2-3,TRBD1,TRBV27,CASSLSFRDRGTDTQYF,TGTGCCAGCAGTTTATCGTTTCGGGACAGGGGCACAGATACGCAGTATTTT
.,TRBJ2-7,TRBD2,TRBV4-1,CASSQRTSGKYEQYF,TGTGCCAGCAGCCAGAGGACTAGCGGGAAGTACGAGCAGTACTTC
.,TRBJ2-1,.,TRBV18,CASSPPGTLPYHEQFF,TGTGCCAGCTCACCCCCTGGGACCCTCCCTTATCATGAGCAGTTCTTC